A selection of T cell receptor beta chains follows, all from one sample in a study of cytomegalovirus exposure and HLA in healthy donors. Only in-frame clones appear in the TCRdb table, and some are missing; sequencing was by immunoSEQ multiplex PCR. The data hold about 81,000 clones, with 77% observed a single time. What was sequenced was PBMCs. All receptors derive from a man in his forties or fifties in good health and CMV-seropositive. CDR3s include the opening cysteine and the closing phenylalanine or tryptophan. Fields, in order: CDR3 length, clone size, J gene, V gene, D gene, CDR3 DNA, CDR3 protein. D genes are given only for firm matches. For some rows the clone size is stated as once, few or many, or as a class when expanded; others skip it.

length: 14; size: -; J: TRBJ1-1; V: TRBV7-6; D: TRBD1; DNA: TGTGCCAGCAGCATACAGGGGGCTAGTACTGAAGCTTTCTTT; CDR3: CASSIQGASTEAFF
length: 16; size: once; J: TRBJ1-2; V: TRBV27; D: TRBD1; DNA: TGTGCCAGCAGTTTAACCGGGACAGGGGATTACTATGGCTACACCTTC; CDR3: CASSLTGTGDYYGYTF
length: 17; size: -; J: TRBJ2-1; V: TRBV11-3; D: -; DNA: TGTGCCAGCAGCTCACTTATAATGGATACAGTTTACAATGAGCAGTTCTTC; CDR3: CASSSLIMDTVYNEQFF
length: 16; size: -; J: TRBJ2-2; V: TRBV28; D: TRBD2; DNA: TGTGCCAGCAGCTCTCGGACTAGCAGGAACACCGGGGAGCTGTTTTTT; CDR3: CASSSRTSRNTGELFF
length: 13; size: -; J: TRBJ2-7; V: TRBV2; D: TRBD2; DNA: TGTGCCAGCACCGCTGGCGGGAGAACCGAGCAGTACTTC; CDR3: CASTAGGRTEQYF
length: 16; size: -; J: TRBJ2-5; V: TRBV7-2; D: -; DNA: TGTGCCAGCAGCTTAGCTTCCGGGTTCGCCGCGGAGACCCAGTACTTC; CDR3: CASSLASGFAAETQYF
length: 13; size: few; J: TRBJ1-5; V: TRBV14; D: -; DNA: TGTGCCAGCAGCCAAGGGCTCGAGCGGCCCCAGCATTTT; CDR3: CASSQGLERPQHF
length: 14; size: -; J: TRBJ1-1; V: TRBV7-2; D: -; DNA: TGTGCCAGCAGCCCCACCACGGTAAACACTGAAGCTTTCTTT; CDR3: CASSPTTVNTEAFF
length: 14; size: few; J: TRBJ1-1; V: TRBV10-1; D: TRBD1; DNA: TGCGCCAGCAGTACCGGGACAGGGAACACTGAAGCTTTCTTT; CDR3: CASSTGTGNTEAFF
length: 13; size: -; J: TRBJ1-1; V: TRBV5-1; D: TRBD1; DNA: TGCGCCAGCAGCTTCGGGACAGGGCTCGAAGCTTTCTTT; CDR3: CASSFGTGLEAFF
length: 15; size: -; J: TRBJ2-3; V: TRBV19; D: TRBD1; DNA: TGTGCCAGTAGTACGGGACAGGGGTTCACAGATACGCAGTATTTT; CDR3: CASSTGQGFTDTQYF